This T cell receptor (beta chain) was sequenced in a study of OX40 agonist ivuxolimab in advanced cancers. The repertoire was sequenced with immunoSEQ multiplex PCR; TCRdb's copy has only in-frame clones and lacks some. The table records fewer than 85,000 clones, 88% of them present only once. The CDR3 length is 11 residues. CDR1 is SGHTA, CDR2 FQGNSA, per germline. With 2 bases removed from V and 7 bases from J, the gap between germline ends came to 5 bases. This clone was seen a single time. Other DNA sequences in the same sample also yield this CDR3. The material was CD4+ or CD8+ T cells sorted from blood, obtained in a trial of the OX40 agonist ivuxolimab. This chain connects TRBV7-2 to TRBJ1-1; D not resolved. This TCR derives from an adult with an advanced solid tumor such as melanoma, head and neck, liver or kidney cancer. The CDR3 loop reads CASSLRHEAFF. The CDR3, as DNA: TGTGCCAGCAGCTTAAGGCATGAAGCTTTCTTT.